Sequencing of this T cell receptor beta chain was carried out in a study of cytomegalovirus exposure and HLA in healthy donors. The V end lost 2 bases, the J end lost 6 bases, and 7 bases lay between the germline ends. This CDR3 contains 13 residues. Germline V gives CDR1 MDHEN, CDR2 SYDVKM. Primers: 60 Vbeta forward and 13 Jbeta reverse. Some clones are missing from TCRdb's copy, which holds only in-frame ones; the method was immunoSEQ multiplex PCR. The sample lists under 200,000 clones; about 80% were seen once. The sequence was obtained from a middle-aged woman in good health and CMV-seronegative. Sequencing input: PBMCs. V is TRBV28 and J is TRBJ2-2, with D hard to call. Here the CDR3 DNA reads TGTGCCAGCAGTTTAGGGCAGTCCGGGGAGCTGTTTTTT. The encoded protein is CASSLGQSGELFF. The full variable domain, in which reference TRBV28 and TRBJ2-2 provide the parts outside the CDR3, is DVKVTQSSRYLVKRTGEKVFLECVQDMDHENMFWYRQDPGLGLRLIYFSYDVKMKEKGDIPEGYSVSREKKERFSLILESASTNQTSMYLCASSLGQSGELFFGEGSRLTVL.